These 23 T cell receptor beta chains were all obtained from the same sample, sequenced in a study of persistence of HIV-infected CD4 T cells. The stimulus was lysate of CMV-infected fibroblasts, around 10 ug/mL. Responding CD4+ T cells were sorted by upregulation of both CD40 ligand and CD69. The immunoSEQ assay was version 4, run in survey mode. Clones were read by immunoSEQ multiplex PCR, and TCRdb kept only the in-frame ones, dropping some. The data contain 6,500 to 8,500 clones, approximately 60% of them singletons. Their cognate antigens are unknown. This material consisted of CD4+ T cells sorted from PBMCs after roughly 19-hour stimulation, taken from a patient who received antiretroviral therapy. Source of these receptors: an adult man with HIV who was CMV-seropositive.

The J gene is TRBJ1-2, the V gene TRBV11-2; 9 bases are shared with TRBD1. CDR3 length: 15 residues. Losses at the gene ends were 5 bases for V and 4 bases for J; bases not matched to a gene: 8. Germline CDR1 and CDR2: SGHAT and FQNNGV. CDR3 region: CASSLTGGSGYGYTF. CDR3 DNA sequence: TGTGCCAGCAGCCTCACAGGGGGCTCAGGCTATGGCTACACCTTC.

The V gene is TRBV29-1, the J gene TRBJ2-7, with D possibly being TRBD1 (6 bases). The ends were cut back, 4 bases at V and 2 bases at J, with 9 bases in the middle. The CDR3 totals 12 residues. The germline gives CDR1 SQVTM, CDR2 ANQGSEA. The CDR3 DNA follows: TGCAGCGTTGCGAGGGACACCTACGAGCAGTACTTC. Translated, it gives CSVARDTYEQYF.

The gene calls are TRBV7-2 and TRBJ1-1; the D gene is possibly TRBD1 (6 bases). CDR1 and CDR2 from the germline V gene are SGHTA and FQGNSA. V was shortened by 3 bases and J by 7 bases, with 12 bases between the two germline ends. CDR3 size: 13 residues. CDR3 sequence: CASSFTGGGEAFF. DNA of the CDR3: TGTGCCAGCAGCTTCACTGGGGGCGGTGAAGCTTTCTTT.

This chain links TRBV18 with TRBJ1-2; D is undetermined. Trimming took off 5 bases at V and 3 bases at J, with 19 bases between the two ends. Germline CDR1 reads KGHSH; CDR2 reads LQKENI. The CDR3 totals 16 residues. The CDR3 sequence: CASSSNPPTNDYGYTF. CDR3 DNA sequence: TGTGCCAGCTCATCAAACCCACCGACTAACGACTATGGCTACACCTTC.

V usage is TRBV7-2 and J usage is TRBJ2-7; perhaps D is TRBD1 or TRBD2 (5 bases each). The CDR3 sequence is 14 residues long. The V gene lost 3 bases and the J gene lost 5 bases, with 14 bases spanning the gap. CDR1 and CDR2 from the germline V gene are SGHTA and FQGNSA. DNA of the CDR3: TGTGCCAGCAGCTTCAGCTCCGGGGCCCACGAGCAGTACTTC. It specifies CASSFSSGAHEQYF.

This clone has more than one count but fewer than ten. The chain employs TRBV5-1 and TRBJ2-5, with D possibly TRBD1 on 5 matching bases. This CDR3 is 14 amino acids long. CDR1 is SGHRS and CDR2 is YFSETQ in the germline V gene. V dropped 4 bases and J dropped 4 bases, with 14 bases sitting between them. The CDR3 region is CASSRSRAVETQYF. CDR3 DNA sequence: TGCGCCAGCAGCCGCAGCAGGGCGGTAGAGACCCAGTACTTC.

The V call is TRBV2, the J call TRBJ2-1, with D hard to call. Looked up from germline, CDR1 is SNHLY and CDR2 is FYNNEI. V lost 7 bases and J lost 5, with 6 bases in between. This CDR3 is built from 11 residues. The CDR3 sequence: CASTVDNEQFF. In nucleotides, the CDR3 is TGTGCCAGCACCGTAGACAATGAGCAGTTCTTC.

The chain has TRBV3-1 (or the pseudogene TRBV3-2) and TRBJ1-1; D might be TRBD1 (5 bases). The germline CDR1 and CDR2 sequences are LGHDT and YNNKEL (reference sequence). Trimming took 3 bases from V and 1 from J, leaving 12 bases between them. The CDR3 consists of 15 residues. The chain's CDR3 is CASSQLDSGNTEAFF. In DNA, the CDR3 is TGTGCCAGCAGCCAGCTAGACAGTGGGAACACTGAAGCTTTCTTT.

The genes are TRBV6-1 and TRBJ2-6; D is unclear. Between the trimmed V and J ends, which lost 1 base and 0 bases, there was a span of 10 bases. The CDR3 runs to 17 residues. Per germline, CDR1 MNHNS and CDR2 SASEGT. The CDR3 protein is CASSEVTASSGANVLTF. The CDR3 region has the DNA TGTGCCAGCAGTGAAGTAACAGCAAGCTCTGGGGCCAACGTCCTGACTTTC.

This clone is judged large. Other DNA sequences in this specimen translate into the identical CDR3. The CDR3 coding sequence is TGTGCCAGTAGTATAGGAGGGAGCGGAGGCTACGAGCAGTACTTC. Its protein is CASSIGGSGGYEQYF. The chain links TRBV19 to TRBJ2-7; TRBD2 might be the D (5 bases). Germline V gene lookup returns CDR1 LNHDA and CDR2 SQIVND (reference sequence). V lost 1 base and J lost 3, with 13 bases in between. The CDR3 sequence is 15 residues long.

This clone was counted a few times. This chain links TRBV9 with TRBJ2-5; TRBD1 is a possible D gene (5 bases). V lost 4 bases and J lost 3, with 10 bases in between. The germline gives CDR1 SGDLS, CDR2 YYNGEE. This CDR3 is built from 13 residues. CDR3 residues: CASSRAREETQYF. The CDR3 region has the DNA TGTGCCAGCAGCCGGGCCAGGGAAGAGACCCAGTACTTC.

The chain uses TRBV7-8 and TRBJ1-1, with D maybe TRBD1 (5 bases). This CDR3 comprises 13 residues. CDR1 and CDR2 (germline): SGHVS, FQNEAQ. V gave up 1 base and J gave up 7 bases, with 10 bases separating them. The CDR3 protein is CASSLVIGGEAFF. The CDR3 DNA follows: TGTGCCAGCAGCTTAGTAATTGGGGGTGAAGCTTTCTTT.

This clone is categorized as medium-sized. This rearrangement joins TRBV6-9 to TRBJ2-3, with a weak D call TRBD2 (7 bases). Trimming took off 4 bases at V and 2 bases at J, with 19 bases between the two ends. This CDR3 contains 17 residues. Germline V gene data show CDR1 as MNHGY and CDR2 as SVAAGI. The CDR3 DNA sequence: TGTGCCAGCAGTTCCCCAAGGGGGGGACAAGCCACAGATACGCAGTATTTT. It is translated as CASSSPRGGQATDTQYF.

This clone was seen just once. The V gene is TRBV10-2, the J gene TRBJ2-3, with 9 bases that match TRBD2. The ends lost 7 bases at V and 2 bases at J; junction bases unmatched: 7. The CDR3 has 15 amino acids. CDR1 is WSHSY and CDR2 is SAAADI in the germline V gene. CDR3 protein: CASTTTSGYTDTQYF. The CDR3, as DNA: TGCGCCAGCACTACGACTAGCGGTTACACAGATACGCAGTATTTT.

The chain is built from TRBV18 and TRBJ2-7; D is ambiguous. Germline V gene sequence: CDR1 KGHSH, CDR2 LQKENI. Deletions cut 3 bases from V and 3 bases from J, with 9 bases between. This CDR3 spans 13 amino acids. The CDR3 region is CASSPGEGYEQYF. In nucleotides, the CDR3 is TGTGCCAGCTCACCTGGGGAAGGCTACGAGCAGTACTTC.

J is TRBJ1-5 and V is TRBV19; no clear D gene. V lost 6 bases to trimming and J lost 0 bases, with 9 bases between them. Germline-derived CDR1 and CDR2 are LNHDA and SQIVND (reference sequence). The CDR3 length is 14 residues. The CDR3 DNA follows: TGTGCCAGTAGCACGGACGGTAGCAATCAGCCCCAGCATTTT. Translating it yields CASSTDGSNQPQHF.

The chain is built from TRBV19 and TRBJ1-6; TRBD1 agrees at 8 bases. V shed 8 bases, J shed 9 bases, and the junction held 6 bases outside the gene matches. This CDR3 is 13 amino acids long. From germline, CDR1 is LNHDA and CDR2 SQIVND (reference sequence). CDR3 protein: CASSTGEGSPLHF. In DNA, the CDR3 is TGTGCCAGTTCGACAGGGGAAGGTTCACCCCTCCACTTT.

V gene TRBV21-1 combines with J gene TRBJ1-3. TRBV21-1 counts as a pseudogene. CDR3 length equals 22 residues. CDR3 nucleotides: TGTGCCAGCAGCGCGCACCGGGTCAGGGACCCTAAAAGATGTAGCTCTGGAAACACCATATATTTT. It yields the protein CASSAHRVRDPKRCSSGNTIYF.

V usage is TRBV19 and J usage is TRBJ1-2, with 9 bases matching TRBD1. V was pared by 5 bases and J by 3 bases, with 7 bases of the junction left unmatched. CDR3 size: 15 residues. Germline CDR1 LNHDA, CDR2 SQIVND (reference sequence). The CDR3 sequence: CASSSRDRVDYGYTF. The CDR3 nucleotides read TGTGCCAGTAGTTCCCGGGACAGGGTGGACTATGGCTACACCTTC.

This clone was detected only a few times. This chain links TRBV19 with TRBJ2-3; D not resolved. Germline V gene sequence: CDR1 LNHDA, CDR2 SQIVND (reference sequence). The CDR3 has 15 residues. Trimming stripped 5 bases from V and 2 bases from J, with 14 bases between. In DNA form, the CDR3 reads TGTGCCAGTAGTCCCTCGGATGGGCTCACAGATACGCAGTATTTT. The encoded protein is CASSPSDGLTDTQYF.

CDR3 bases: TGTGCCAGCAGTTACTCCGGGACAGACATCTACGAGCAGTACTTC. Protein product: CASSYSGTDIYEQYF. The J gene is TRBJ2-7, the V gene TRBV6-2 or TRBV6-3; TRBD1 aligns across 7 bases. Germline CDR1 MNHEY, CDR2 SVGEGT. The CDR3 spans 15 residues. J was trimmed by 3 bases and V by 0 bases; bases with no gene match: 5.

CDR3 in amino acids: CSVTPNTEAFF. The CDR3 DNA follows: TGCAGCGTCACACCGAACACTGAAGCTTTCTTT. The V call is TRBV29-1, the J call TRBJ1-1; no firm D call. The germline CDR1 and CDR2 sequences are SQVTM and ANQGSEA. Trimming cost V 6 bases and J 1 base, with 6 bases left between them. The CDR3 covers 11 residues.

The chain joins TRBV30 to TRBJ1-1, with D hard to call. The CDR3 extends over 13 amino acids. Germline-derived CDR1 and CDR2 are GTSNPN and SVGIG (reference sequence). Trimming removed 4 bases at V and 2 bases at J, with 11 bases between. The CDR3 region is CAWTPHYNTEAFF. The DNA for the CDR3 is TGTGCCTGGACCCCCCATTACAACACTGAAGCTTTCTTT.